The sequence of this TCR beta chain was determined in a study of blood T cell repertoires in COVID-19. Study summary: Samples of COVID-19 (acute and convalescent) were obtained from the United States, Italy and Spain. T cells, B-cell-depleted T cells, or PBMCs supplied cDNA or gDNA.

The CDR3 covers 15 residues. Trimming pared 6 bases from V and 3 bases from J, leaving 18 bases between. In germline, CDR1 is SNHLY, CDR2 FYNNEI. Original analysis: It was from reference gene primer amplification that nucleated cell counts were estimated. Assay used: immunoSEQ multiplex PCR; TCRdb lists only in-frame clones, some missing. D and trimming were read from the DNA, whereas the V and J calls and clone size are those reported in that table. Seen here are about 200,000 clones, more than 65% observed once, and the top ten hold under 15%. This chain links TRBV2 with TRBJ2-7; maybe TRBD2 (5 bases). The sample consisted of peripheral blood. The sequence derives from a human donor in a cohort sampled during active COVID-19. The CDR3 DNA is TGTGCCAGCAGCGACCGGGGTTGGCCGAACTACGAGCAGTACTTC. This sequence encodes CASSDRGWPNYEQYF.